This TCR beta chain originates from a study of shared clonotypes between healthy human individuals. Notes on the study in general: Expectations were that clonotype sharing among donors would be affected by sequencing depth.

Points on this clone: No antigen is known for it.

This CDR3 is 16 amino acids long. Trimming at V came to 6 bases and at J to 0 bases, leaving 8 bases not matched to a gene. Per germline, CDR1 MDHEN and CDR2 SYDVKM. Unsorted PBMC replicate PCRs drew on roughly 320 ng DNA, representing 25,000 to 30,000 T cell genomes. Clones were read by immunoSEQ multiplex PCR, and TCRdb kept only the in-frame ones, dropping some. The table has 450,000 to 600,000 clones, approximately 79% seen once. This clonotype was sampled from a woman in her forties in good health. Some clones in this sample may be carry-over from other donors' samples. The rearrangement links TRBV28 to TRBJ2-7; 10 bases agree with TRBD2. The sample taken for sequencing was PBMCs. The CDR3 nucleotides are TGTGCCAGCAGAAACAAGGGACTAGCGAGCTCCTACGAGCAGTACTTC. Protein sequence: CASRNKGLASSYEQYF. Drawing the rest from reference TRBV28 and TRBJ2-7, the complete variable domain is DVKVTQSSRYLVKRTGEKVFLECVQDMDHENMFWYRQDPGLGLRLIYFSYDVKMKEKGDIPEGYSVSREKKERFSLILESASTNQTSMYLCASRNKGLASSYEQYFGPGTRLTVT.